This T cell receptor (beta chain) was observed in a study of cytomegalovirus exposure and HLA in healthy donors. The CDR3 is 14 amino acids. The V and J ends lost 9 bases and 4 bases, in that order; junction bases with no gene match: 8. The germline gives CDR1 LNHDA, CDR2 SQIVND (reference sequence). A multiplex PCR was run with 60 Vbeta primers and 13 Jbeta primers. Using immunoSEQ multiplex PCR, the repertoire was profiled, and TCRdb retains in-frame clones only, with some absent. Among approximately 200,000 clones, 82% were seen once, and the ten largest hold about 0.1%. The V gene is TRBV19, the J gene TRBJ2-3, with 9 bases fitting TRBD1. The specimen was PBMCs. This sequence originates from a boy between 2 and 10 years old in good health and CMV-seronegative. The CDR3 sequence is CASRDRDGSDTQYF. CDR3 in DNA: TGTGCCAGCCGGGACAGGGATGGGTCAGATACGCAGTATTTT.